These 26 T cell receptor beta chains came from one sample sequenced in a study of T cells in localized non-small cell lung cancer. TCRdb keeps only in-frame clones here, not all; method: immunoSEQ multiplex PCR. There are approximately 37,000 clones in the sample; approximately 86% occur only once, and around 3.7% lies in the top ten. The material was peripheral blood, obtained before any cancer treatment. All receptors come from a man aged 18 to 49 with stage I lung adenocarcinoma.

V gene TRBV29-1 combines with J gene TRBJ1-5, with D maybe TRBD1 (5 bases). Trimming removed 1 base at V and 5 bases at J, with 15 bases between. Per the germline V gene, CDR1 is SQVTM and CDR2 is ANQGSEA. The CDR3 loop spans 15 amino acids. This chain's CDR3 is CSVEVYGARDQPQHF. CDR3 nucleotide sequence: TGCAGCGTTGAAGTCTACGGGGCCAGGGATCAGCCCCAGCATTTT.

This clone was seen just once. J is TRBJ1-4 and V is TRBV5-4; 9 bases agree with TRBD1. Germline V lookup: CDR1 SGHNT, CDR2 YYREEE (reference sequence). Trimming removed 4 bases from V and 7 bases from J; junction bases left unmatched: 5. The CDR3 runs to 14 residues. The CDR3 DNA follows: TGTGCCAGCAGCCCGGGACAGGGAGGTGAAAAACTGTTTTTT. It specifies CASSPGQGGEKLFF.

This sequence joins TRBV30 and TRBJ1-3, with D maybe TRBD1 (6 bases). Germline CDR1 is GTSNPN and CDR2 is SVGIG (reference sequence). V was clipped by 8 bases and J by 3 bases, with 14 bases between them. CDR3 length: 13 amino acids. This chain's CDR3 is CAANRADGNTIYF. CDR3 bases: TGTGCCGCCAACAGGGCGGATGGAAACACCATATATTTT.

The chain couples TRBV7-2 to TRBJ1-1; D remains unclear. The CDR3 totals 11 residues. The V and J ends lost 6 bases and 1 base respectively, with 3 bases between them. Germline CDR1 and CDR2: SGHTA and FQGNSA. CDR3 in DNA: TGTGCCAGCAGGGGGAACACTGAAGCTTTCTTT. It yields the protein CASRGNTEAFF.

The chain joins TRBV7-3 to TRBJ2-7, with D hard to call. Trimming stripped 1 base from V and 2 bases from J, with 9 bases between. Germline CDR1 and CDR2: SGHTA and FQGTGA. There are 14 residues in the CDR3. The CDR3 loop is CASSLMAGTYEQYF. For the CDR3, the DNA is TGTGCCAGCAGCTTAATGGCAGGAACCTACGAGCAGTACTTC.

The chain employs TRBV7-2 and TRBJ1-3, with 9 positions matching TRBD1. Germline lookup yields CDR1 SGHTA and CDR2 FQGNSA. Trimming cost V 5 bases and J 0 bases; bases outside gene matches: 14. The CDR3 sequence is 19 residues long. The CDR3 spells CASSPPGTGYLRSGNTIYF. Written as DNA, the CDR3 is TGTGCCAGCAGCCCGCCTGGGACAGGGTATCTCCGCTCTGGAAACACCATATATTTT.

This clone has just one count. This chain joins TRBV20-1 and TRBJ2-5, with no clear D. Trimming removed 4 bases from V and 1 base from J, with 4 bases in between. CDR3 length: 11 residues. Germline loops: CDR1 DFQATT, CDR2 SNEGSKA (reference sequence). CDR3 nucleotide sequence: TGCAGTGCTAACCCCCAAGAGACCCAGTACTTC. Its protein is CSANPQETQYF.

J is TRBJ1-2 and V is TRBV18; the D gene is possibly TRBD1 (6 bases). This CDR3 is built from 15 residues. In germline, CDR1 is KGHSH, CDR2 LQKENI. V was shortened by 2 bases and J by 1 base, with 11 bases between the two germline ends. CDR3 in DNA: TGTGCCAGCTCACCAGGGCAGGGGCTTAACTATGGCTACACCTTC. The encoded protein is CASSPGQGLNYGYTF.

The genes are TRBV7-2 and TRBJ2-5, with 7 bases lining up with TRBD1. There are 14 residues in the CDR3. Looked up from germline, CDR1 is SGHTA and CDR2 is FQGNSA. J lost 5 bases, V lost 5 bases, and 8 bases had no gene match. CDR3 protein: CASSRSRGSETQYF. The CDR3 DNA sequence: TGTGCCAGCAGCCGATCCAGGGGGAGCGAGACCCAGTACTTC.

The chain joins TRBV7-9 to TRBJ2-1, with D possibly TRBD1 on 6 matching bases. The length of the CDR3 is 12 residues. CDR1 is SEHNR, CDR2 FQNEAQ, per germline (reference sequence). V lost 5 bases and J lost 8, with 10 bases in between. The CDR3 here is CASSGTGYEQFF. DNA for the CDR3: TGTGCCAGCAGCGGCACAGGGTATGAGCAGTTCTTC.

This clone was picked up one time. The chain employs TRBV6-1 and TRBJ1-1; TRBD1 might be the D (6 bases). The CDR3 sequence is 16 residues long. Trimming took off 1 base at V and 0 bases at J, with 12 bases between the two ends. CDR1 is MNHNS, CDR2 SASEGT, per germline. In nucleotides, the CDR3 is TGTGCCAGCAGTGAAGGAACAGGGCAAGTGAACACTGAAGCTTTCTTT. Its protein is CASSEGTGQVNTEAFF.

The chain combines TRBV19 with TRBJ2-2, with 9 positions matching TRBD1. Trimming cost V 5 bases and J 0 bases; bases outside gene matches: 1. Germline V gene lookup returns CDR1 LNHDA and CDR2 SQIVND (reference sequence). The CDR3 has 15 amino acids. The CDR3 DNA follows: TGTGCCAGTAGTCGACAGGGGGCGAACACCGGGGAGCTGTTTTTT. Translation gives CASSRQGANTGELFF.

This rearrangement joins TRBV7-2 to TRBJ2-5, with 9 bases fitting TRBD2. The J segment lost 7 bases and the V segment lost 5 bases, leaving 14 bases of the junction unmatched. CDR1 and CDR2 (germline): SGHTA, FQGNSA. The CDR3 is made up of 16 amino acids. The CDR3 spells CASSPDATRAGGTQYF. The CDR3 DNA reads as TGTGCCAGCAGCCCGGACGCGACACGAGCGGGGGGGACCCAGTACTTC.

The chain has TRBV5-1 and TRBJ2-1; perhaps TRBD2 as D (6 bases). CDR3 length equals 13 residues. V lost 4 bases to trimming and J lost 4 bases, with 9 bases between them. Germline-derived CDR1 and CDR2 are SGHRS and YFSETQ. CDR3 sequence (DNA): TGCGCCAGCAGCCTGGGACTTTACAATGAGCAGTTCTTC. Its protein is CASSLGLYNEQFF.

The chain links TRBV4-3 to TRBJ1-1, with D unresolved. This CDR3 comprises 14 residues. Trimming cost V 0 bases and J 8 bases, with 13 bases left between them. Germline loops: CDR1 LGHNA, CDR2 YSLEER. The CDR3, as DNA: TGCGCCAGCAGCCAAGACGACGGGCGGAAGGAAGCTTTCTTT. Protein sequence: CASSQDDGRKEAFF.

The chain combines TRBV29-1 with TRBJ2-5; no clear D. V dropped 2 bases and J dropped 1 base, with 8 bases sitting between them. Germline V lookup: CDR1 SQVTM, CDR2 ANQGSEA. The CDR3 totals 13 residues. CDR3 sequence: CSVERQAQETQYF. As DNA, the CDR3 is TGCAGCGTTGAAAGGCAGGCCCAAGAGACCCAGTACTTC. Based on the CDR3 plus reference TRBV29-1 and TRBJ2-5, the full variable domain is SAVISQKPSRDICQRGTSLTIQCQVDSQVTMMFWYRQQPGQSLTLIATANQGSEATYESGFVIDKFPISRPNLTFSTLTVSNMSPEDSSIYLCSVERQAQETQYFGPGTRLLVL.

The chain couples TRBV19 to TRBJ1-4; the D gene is possibly TRBD1 (5 bases). V was clipped by 7 bases and J by 10 bases, with 19 bases between them. Germline values: CDR1 LNHDA, CDR2 SQIVND (reference sequence). CDR3 size: 14 residues. The CDR3 bases are TGTGCCAGTAAAGAGGCGGGGGGTACGGGAAAACTGTTTTTT. Translated: CASKEAGGTGKLFF.

The chain links TRBV19 to TRBJ2-5; D gene ambiguous. CDR3 size: 12 residues. Germline CDR1 is LNHDA and CDR2 is SQIVND (reference sequence). The V and J ends lost 5 bases and 7 bases respectively, with 11 bases between them. The chain's CDR3 is CASSQSASTQYF. The CDR3 DNA follows: TGTGCCAGTAGTCAGTCTGCTTCGACCCAGTACTTC.

V is TRBV7-3 and J is TRBJ1-4, with D hard to call. Trimming shortened V by 6 bases and J by 3 bases, and 5 bases separated the two germline ends. Germline assignment: CDR1 SGHTA and CDR2 FQGTGA. This CDR3 contains 12 residues. Here the CDR3 DNA reads TGTGCCAGCAGGCGGGCTAATGAAAAACTGTTTTTT. This translates into CASRRANEKLFF.

This clone was found once. The chain couples TRBV4-2 to TRBJ1-1; D is undetermined. With 0 bases removed from V and 3 bases from J, the gap between germline ends came to 2 bases. Germline loops: CDR1 LGHNA, CDR2 YNFKEQ. The CDR3 covers 12 residues. The CDR3 protein is CASSQEDTEAFF. The DNA of the CDR3 is TGTGCCAGCAGCCAAGAGGACACTGAAGCTTTCTTT.

The chain recombines TRBV9 with TRBJ1-1, with D possibly being TRBD1 (5 bases). V was shortened by 3 bases and J by 6 bases, with 15 bases between the two germline ends. The germline V gene encodes CDR1 SGDLS and CDR2 YYNGEE. This CDR3 spans 14 amino acids. DNA of the CDR3: TGTGCCAGCAGCGGCCAGGGAGGGTTGCCTGAAGCTTTCTTT. Translated: CASSGQGGLPEAFF.

V and J are TRBV9 and TRBJ1-1, with D possibly TRBD1 on 5 matching bases. Trimming cost V 2 bases and J 3 bases, with 8 bases left between them. From germline, CDR1 is SGDLS and CDR2 YYNGEE. The CDR3 has 13 residues. CDR3 loop: CASSVDIYTEAFF. For the CDR3, the DNA is TGTGCCAGCAGCGTGGACATCTACACTGAAGCTTTCTTT.

The chain recombines TRBV19 with TRBJ1-4; TRBD1 agrees at 9 bases. V lost 6 bases, J lost 0 bases, and 2 bases stayed unmatched. The CDR3 is 15 amino acids. The germline V gene encodes CDR1 LNHDA and CDR2 SQIVND (reference sequence). CDR3 DNA: TGTGCCAGTAGGGACAGGGGACCAACTAATGAAAAACTGTTTTTT. It specifies CASRDRGPTNEKLFF.

For the CDR3, the DNA is TGTGCCAGCAGCAAAGGGGGTAGCGGGGGGTACAATGAGCAGTTCTTC. It is translated as CASSKGGSGGYNEQFF. The genes are TRBV4-2 and TRBJ2-1; 10 positions agree with TRBD2. The CDR3 spans 16 residues. The V gene's germline CDR1 is LGHNA and CDR2 YNFKEQ. Trimming cost V 5 bases and J 4 bases; bases outside gene matches: 8.

This chain connects TRBV30 to TRBJ2-2; 10 bases line up with TRBD1. With 0 bases clipped from V and 4 bases from J, the junction kept 2 bases outside the gene matches. The CDR3 totals 15 residues. Germline CDR1 reads GTSNPN; CDR2 reads SVGIG (reference sequence). The CDR3 spells CAWSVGTGATGELFF. The CDR3 bases are TGTGCCTGGAGTGTCGGGACAGGGGCCACCGGGGAGCTGTTTTTT.

The chain is built from TRBV30 and TRBJ1-2; a possible D gene is TRBD1 (5 bases). This CDR3 comprises 14 residues. Germline V gives CDR1 GTSNPN, CDR2 SVGIG (reference sequence). Trimming cost V 8 bases and J 0 bases, with 16 bases left between them. Written as DNA, the CDR3 is TGTGCCGGAGGGCAGGGAGGTTCTAACTATGGCTACACCTTC. Translated: CAGGQGGSNYGYTF.